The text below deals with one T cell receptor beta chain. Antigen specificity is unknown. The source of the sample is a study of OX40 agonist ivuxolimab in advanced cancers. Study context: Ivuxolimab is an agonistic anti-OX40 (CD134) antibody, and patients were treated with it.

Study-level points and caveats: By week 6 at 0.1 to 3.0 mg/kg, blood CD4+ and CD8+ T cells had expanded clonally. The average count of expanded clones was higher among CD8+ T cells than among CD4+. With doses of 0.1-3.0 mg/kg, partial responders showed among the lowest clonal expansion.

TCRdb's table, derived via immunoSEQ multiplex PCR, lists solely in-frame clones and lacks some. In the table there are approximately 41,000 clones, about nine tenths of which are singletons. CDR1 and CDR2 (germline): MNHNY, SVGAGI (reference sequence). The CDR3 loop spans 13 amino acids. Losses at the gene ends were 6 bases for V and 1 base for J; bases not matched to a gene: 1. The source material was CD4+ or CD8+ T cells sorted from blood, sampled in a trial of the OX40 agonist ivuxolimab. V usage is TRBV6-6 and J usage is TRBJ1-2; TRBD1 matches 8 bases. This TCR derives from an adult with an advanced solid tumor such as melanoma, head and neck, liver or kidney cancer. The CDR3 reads CASRDRGNYGYTF. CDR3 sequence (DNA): TGTGCCAGCAGAGACAGGGGTAACTATGGCTACACCTTC.